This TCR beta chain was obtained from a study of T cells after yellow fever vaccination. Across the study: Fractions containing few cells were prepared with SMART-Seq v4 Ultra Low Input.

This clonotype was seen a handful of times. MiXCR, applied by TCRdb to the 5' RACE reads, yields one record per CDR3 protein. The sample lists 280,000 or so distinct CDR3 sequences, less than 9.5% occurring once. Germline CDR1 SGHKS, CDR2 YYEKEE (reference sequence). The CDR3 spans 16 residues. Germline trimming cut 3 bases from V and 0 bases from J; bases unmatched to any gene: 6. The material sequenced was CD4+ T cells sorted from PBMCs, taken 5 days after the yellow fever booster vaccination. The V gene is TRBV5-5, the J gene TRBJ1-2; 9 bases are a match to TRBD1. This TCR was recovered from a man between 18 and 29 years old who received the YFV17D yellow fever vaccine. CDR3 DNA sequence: TGTGCCAGCAGCTGGACAGGGGCCCTAACTAACTATGGCTACACCTTC. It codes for CASSWTGALTNYGYTF.